The entry that follows covers one T cell receptor beta chain sequence. What it binds is not known. The data stem from a study of response to subunit inactivated influenza vaccine. Study-level findings and limits: It was the authors' suggestion that each seasonal influenza vaccination recruits few new T cells.

Trimming pared 0 bases from V and 2 bases from J, leaving 10 bases between. Per germline, CDR1 LNHNV and CDR2 YYDKDF (reference sequence). The CDR3 has 15 amino acids. Using its own MiXCR run on the RT-PCR reads, TCRdb lists one record per CDR3 protein. The sample consists of hundreds of thousands of distinct CDR3 sequences, 25% of them appearing once. The sequence derives from a man between 50 and 59 years old who received an inactivated influenza vaccine. The starting material was CD4+ T cells sorted from PBMCs, obtained less than 6 days after vaccination. The chain is built from TRBV15 and TRBJ2-5; D remains unclear. CDR3 DNA: TGTGCCACCAGCAGAGAAAAGGTCAGTCAAGAGACCCAGTACTTC. Protein product: CATSREKVSQETQYF.